The present T cell receptor beta chain was sequenced within a study of OX40 agonist ivuxolimab in advanced cancers. Looking at the study overall: Each patient was given ivuxolimab into a vein every 2 weeks, at 0.01 to 10 mg/kg.

Sequencing was performed with immunoSEQ multiplex PCR; in TCRdb, only in-frame clones are kept and a portion is missing. The sample records over 50,000 clones, approximately 90% being singletons. The CDR3 is 15 amino acids. Between the trimmed V and J ends, which lost 0 bases and 5 bases, there was a span of 14 bases. In germline, CDR1 is MGHRA, CDR2 YSYEKL. The receptor's source is an adult with an advanced solid tumor such as melanoma, head and neck, liver or kidney cancer. The material was CD4+ or CD8+ T cells sorted from blood, obtained in a trial of the OX40 agonist ivuxolimab. The chain employs TRBV4-1 and TRBJ2-7; tentative D call: TRBD1 (6 bases). CDR3 protein: CASSQDPGHTDEQYF. The CDR3 DNA is TGCGCCAGCAGCCAAGATCCGGGACATACTGACGAGCAGTACTTC.